These 28 T cell receptor beta chains came from one sample sequenced in a study of Ad26.COV2.S vaccination and SARS-CoV-2 variants. The treatment denotes: roughly 19 received Ad26.COV2.S at low or high dose, single or two shots; 5 received placebo; per-sample allocation not given. After the first vaccine or placebo injection, samples were drawn on day 63. Only in-frame clones appear in the TCRdb table, and some are missing; sequencing was by immunoSEQ multiplex PCR. The sample holds some 320,000 clones; 70% to 90% are singletons and the top ten take 2% to 2.5%. The sample consisted of peripheral blood, taken in a trial of Ad26.COV2.S vaccine versus placebo. The receptors originated from a person aged 18-65 years who received the Ad26.COV2.S COVID-19 vaccine or a placebo.

The CDR3 spells CASSQGHTEAFF. Written as DNA, the CDR3 is TGCGCCAGCAGTCAGGGACACACTGAAGCTTTCTTT. J is TRBJ1-1 and V is TRBV5-1; TRBD1 might be the D (5 bases). CDR3 length: 12 amino acids. The germline V gene has CDR1 SGHRS and CDR2 YFSETQ. Trimming shortened V by 5 bases and J by 3 bases, and 8 bases separated the two germline ends.

The chain recombines TRBV18 with TRBJ1-2; D remains unclear. CDR1 and CDR2 (germline): KGHSH, LQKENI. The CDR3 is made up of 15 amino acids. Deletions cut 0 bases from V and 1 base from J, with 9 bases between. In DNA form, the CDR3 reads TGTGCCAGCTCACCACCGGGCAGCTTTAACTATGGCTACACCTTC. Its protein product is CASSPPGSFNYGYTF.

This clone was counted a few times. The chain couples TRBV2 to TRBJ1-2, with TRBD1 identical over 8 bases. The germline V gene has CDR1 SNHLY and CDR2 FYNNEI. This CDR3 is built from 12 residues. V gave up 7 bases and J gave up 8 bases; unmatched junction bases: 6. In DNA, the CDR3 is TGTGCCAGCATCGGGACAGGAGGAGGCTACACCTTC. This gives the protein CASIGTGGGYTF. The full variable domain, with the rest looked up from reference TRBV2 and TRBJ1-2, is EPEVTQTPSHQVTQMGQEVILRCVPISNHLYFYWYRQILGQKVEFLVSFYNNEISEKSEIFDDQFSVERPDGSNFTLKIRSTKLEDSAMYFCASIGTGGGYTFGSGTRLTVV.

The chain combines TRBV24-1 with TRBJ2-1; 12 bases are a match to TRBD2. Per the germline V gene, CDR1 is KGHDR and CDR2 is SFDVKD. The CDR3 spans 17 residues. The V gene end was trimmed by 2 bases and the J gene end by 8 bases; junction bases not matched to a gene: 9. Written as DNA, the CDR3 is TGTGCCACCAGTGATTCGACACTAGCGGGGGGACCCGATGAGCAGTTCTTC. Protein sequence: CATSDSTLAGGPDEQFF.

This chain links TRBV27 with TRBJ2-5; 7 nucleotides line up with TRBD2. CDR3 size: 15 residues. CDR1 MNHEY and CDR2 SMNVEV come from the germline V gene (reference sequence). V trimming: 3 bases; J trimming: 4 bases; junction bases outside the gene matches: 8. CDR3 DNA sequence: TGTGCCAGCAGTTTGGGCAGCGGGGTCTTAGAGACCCAGTACTTC. It is translated as CASSLGSGVLETQYF.

The genes are TRBV7-8 and TRBJ1-4, with a tentative D call TRBD1 (5 bases). The CDR3 runs 17 residues. V was trimmed by 1 base and J by 3 bases, leaving 15 bases between them. Germline V gene data show CDR1 as SGHVS and CDR2 as FQNEAQ. The CDR3 DNA is TGTGCCAGCAGCTTAGTGGGGAGGGGCGTCCCTAATGAAAAACTGTTTTTT. Amino acids: CASSLVGRGVPNEKLFF.

CDR3 in amino acids: CASSYADRSGEQYF. Written as DNA, the CDR3 is TGTGCCAGCAGTTACGCCGACAGGTCCGGCGAGCAGTACTTC. The V gene is TRBV6-5, the J gene TRBJ2-7, with D possibly matching TRBD1 (6 bases). Germline CDR1 and CDR2: MNHEY and SVGAGI. This CDR3 has 14 amino acids. Trimming took off 2 bases at V and 6 bases at J, with 14 bases between the two ends.

This clone has a handful of counts. This chain uses TRBV10-3 with TRBJ1-2; D not certain. Germline V lookup: CDR1 ENHRY, CDR2 SYGVKD. Trimming cost V 6 bases and J 8 bases, with 16 bases left between them. The CDR3 runs 13 residues. CDR3 nucleotides: TGTGCCATCAGATCGTCGCCCCTCGGGGGCTACACCTTC. It yields the protein CAIRSSPLGGYTF.

This clone has just one count. This chain uses TRBV20-1 with TRBJ2-3; D ambiguous. The CDR3 covers 12 residues. V lost 5 bases to trimming and J lost 4 bases, with 10 bases between them. CDR1 and CDR2 (germline): DFQATT, SNEGSKA (reference sequence). CDR3 sequence: CSAGGVADTQYF. The CDR3 DNA sequence: TGCAGTGCTGGTGGGGTTGCAGATACGCAGTATTTT.

The CDR3 region has the DNA TGTGCCAGCAGCCAAGAAAACAGGGCGGTCACCTTC. Protein product: CASSQENRAVTF. This chain links TRBV3-1 (or the pseudogene TRBV3-2) with TRBJ1-2; possibly TRBD1 for D (6 bases). This CDR3 contains 12 residues. The germline CDR1 and CDR2 sequences are LGHDT and YNNKEL (reference sequence). Trimming stripped 0 bases from V and 13 bases from J, with 12 bases between.

This CDR3 is CASSQDRYSYEQYF. The CDR3 DNA reads TGTGCCAGCAGCCAAGACAGATATTCCTACGAGCAGTACTTC. This rearrangement joins TRBV3-1 (or the pseudogene TRBV3-2) to TRBJ2-7; D is undetermined. The germline V gene encodes CDR1 LGHDT and CDR2 YNNKEL (reference sequence). The CDR3 contains 14 residues. V lost 0 bases to trimming and J lost 1 base, with 7 bases between them.

V gene TRBV19 combines with J gene TRBJ2-5, with 7 bases identical to TRBD1. J lost 2 bases, V lost 3 bases, and 6 bases had no gene match. The V gene's germline CDR1 is LNHDA and CDR2 SQIVND (reference sequence). CDR3 size: 15 residues. The CDR3 reads CASSIGRDRQETQYF. CDR3 DNA: TGTGCCAGTAGTATTGGTAGGGACAGACAAGAGACCCAGTACTTC.

This clone appeared a single time. The J gene is TRBJ1-1, the V gene TRBV30; D is possibly TRBD1 (5 bases). Per germline, CDR1 GTSNPN and CDR2 SVGIG (reference sequence). With 1 base removed from V and 8 bases from J, the gap between germline ends came to 14 bases. CDR3 length equals 13 residues. The CDR3: CAWSDLPGTEAFF. CDR3 nucleotides: TGTGCCTGGAGTGATCTTCCCGGGACCGAAGCTTTCTTT.

This clone appeared once. The V and J genes are TRBV18 and TRBJ2-5, with 8 bases lining up with TRBD1. This CDR3 has 14 amino acids. CDR1 is KGHSH, CDR2 LQKENI, per germline. The ends lost 4 bases at V and 4 bases at J; junction bases unmatched: 5. The CDR3 is CASSLDRVGETQYF. The CDR3 DNA reads as TGTGCCAGCTCACTGGACAGGGTGGGAGAGACCCAGTACTTC.

This sequence joins TRBV10-1 and TRBJ2-7, with 9 nucleotides matching TRBD1. With 9 bases clipped from V and 5 bases from J, the junction kept 11 bases outside the gene matches. Germline CDR1 and CDR2: WNHNN and SYGVQD (reference sequence). The CDR3 has 14 amino acids. The CDR3 DNA sequence: TGCGCCAGTAACAGGGGGCGCCGGGTGGACGAGCAGTACTTC. This sequence encodes CASNRGRRVDEQYF.

The genes are TRBV7-6 and TRBJ2-1; D remains ambiguous. The V gene lost 1 base and the J gene lost 6 bases, with 4 bases spanning the gap. Germline V lookup: CDR1 SGHVS, CDR2 FNYEAQ. This CDR3 region has 12 residues. CDR3 bases: TGTGCCAGCAGCTTAGTGTCCAATGAGCAGTTCTTC. This codes for CASSLVSNEQFF.

This clone came up a few times. The rearrangement uses TRBV6-5 and TRBJ1-1; D unclear. CDR3 length: 13 residues. Germline V CDR1 and CDR2: MNHEY, SVGAGI. V lost 5 bases and J 3 bases, leaving 10 bases between the germline ends. Here the CDR3 DNA reads TGTGCCAGCAGTCGTCCTTTTGACACTGAAGCTTTCTTT. Amino acids: CASSRPFDTEAFF.

CDR3 residues: CASSFQGDPYNEQFF. In DNA, the CDR3 is TGCGCCAGCAGCTTTCAGGGTGATCCATACAATGAGCAGTTCTTC. This chain connects TRBV5-1 to TRBJ2-1; a possible D gene is TRBD1 (5 bases). Per the germline V gene, CDR1 is SGHRS and CDR2 is YFSETQ. Deletions cut 2 bases from V and 4 bases from J, with 13 bases between. This CDR3 spans 15 amino acids.

This clone was picked up a small number of times. The V call is TRBV9, the J call TRBJ2-1; 11 bases align to TRBD2. From germline, CDR1 is SGDLS and CDR2 YYNGEE. The CDR3 length is 14 residues. V was clipped by 6 bases and J by 5 bases; unmatched bases: 4. The CDR3 here is CASTVTSGDNEQFF. CDR3 in DNA: TGTGCCAGCACCGTGACTAGCGGGGACAATGAGCAGTTCTTC.

This clone showed up just once. This rearrangement joins TRBV6-5 to TRBJ1-5; possible D gene TRBD1, 5 bases. Germline CDR1 MNHEY, CDR2 SVGAGI. The CDR3 loop spans 15 amino acids. The V and J ends lost 6 bases and 2 bases respectively, with 14 bases between them. CDR3 sequence reads: CASRSRQMGNQPQHF. The CDR3 DNA follows: TGTGCCAGCAGAAGCAGACAGATGGGCAATCAGCCCCAGCATTTT.

The V and J genes are TRBV10-3 and TRBJ2-5; D may be TRBD1 (5 bases). CDR1 is ENHRY and CDR2 is SYGVKD in the germline V gene. Trimming took 4 bases from V and 5 from J, leaving 11 bases between them. This CDR3 has 13 amino acids. Written as DNA, the CDR3 is TGTGCCATCAGTGGGACACCTGGGGAGACCCAGTACTTC. Translated: CAISGTPGETQYF.

Of note for this clone: The sample has other DNA sequences that encode this CDR3 too. The rearrangement joins TRBV5-1 to TRBJ2-2; perhaps TRBD2 as D (5 bases). The CDR3 length is 16 residues. Trimming pared 4 bases from V and 1 base from J, leaving 14 bases between. The germline CDR1 and CDR2 sequences are SGHRS and YFSETQ. CDR3 bases: TGCGCCAGCAGCCTACTTCCCAGCGGGAACACCGGGGAGCTGTTTTTT. It codes for CASSLLPSGNTGELFF.

The chain joins TRBV6-1 to TRBJ2-2; 9 bases fit TRBD1. Germline V lookup: CDR1 MNHNS, CDR2 SASEGT. After removal of 1 base from V and 6 bases from J, the junction contained 6 bases not matched to a gene. The CDR3 extends over 16 amino acids. The CDR3 spells CASSEVTGGLAGELFF. CDR3 nucleotide sequence: TGTGCCAGCAGTGAAGTGACAGGGGGACTTGCCGGGGAGCTGTTTTTT.

This sequence joins TRBV19 and TRBJ2-7; possibly TRBD2 for D (5 bases). The germline V gene has CDR1 LNHDA and CDR2 SQIVND (reference sequence). This CDR3 is built from 14 residues. V was pared by 1 base and J by 2 bases, with 9 bases between. CDR3 protein: CASSIGPGTYEQYF. The DNA of the CDR3 is TGTGCCAGTAGTATAGGTCCGGGGACCTACGAGCAGTACTTC.

This rearrangement joins TRBV11-2 to TRBJ1-5; 8 bases are shared with TRBD1. The CDR3 spans 14 residues. Losses at the gene ends were 5 bases for V and 6 bases for J; bases not matched to a gene: 6. CDR1 SGHAT and CDR2 FQNNGV come from the germline V gene. CDR3 in amino acids: CASSTDRVGQPQHF. CDR3 DNA: TGTGCCAGCAGCACGGACAGGGTAGGTCAGCCCCAGCATTTT.

The chain's CDR3 is CATGLAGYRYEQYF. CDR3 bases: TGTGCCACCGGTCTAGCGGGGTACCGCTACGAGCAGTACTTC. The chain uses TRBV6-5 and TRBJ2-7, with 9 bases that match TRBD2. CDR1 MNHEY and CDR2 SVGAGI come from the germline V gene. The length of the CDR3 is 14 residues. The ends lost 10 bases at V and 3 bases at J; junction bases unmatched: 10.

This clone was seen a few times. The chain combines TRBV25-1 with TRBJ1-6, with D unclear. The length of the CDR3 is 14 residues. Germline CDR1 MGHDK, CDR2 SYGVNS. With 0 bases removed from V and 9 bases from J, the gap between germline ends came to 9 bases. CDR3 nucleotide sequence: TGTGCCAGCAGTGAATATACGGCAGGTTCACCCCTCCACTTT. This sequence encodes CASSEYTAGSPLHF.

Turning to this clone: This specimen includes other DNA sequences encoding the same CDR3. The chain combines TRBV9 with TRBJ1-4; no clear D gene. Germline V lookup: CDR1 SGDLS, CDR2 YYNGEE. This CDR3 region has 15 residues. Trimming left V 0 bases short and J 5 bases short, with 11 bases between. Here the CDR3 reads CASSVDVQRNEKLFF. CDR3 DNA sequence: TGTGCCAGCAGCGTAGATGTTCAGCGCAATGAAAAACTGTTTTTT.